The next 3 T cell receptor beta chains were all read from a single sample in a study of cytomegalovirus exposure and HLA in healthy donors. TCRdb's table, derived via immunoSEQ multiplex PCR, lists solely in-frame clones and lacks some. The sample gives 90,000 to 130,000 clones, roughly 90% of which show up once; around 1.9% is in the top ten. The sequenced material came from PBMCs. The receptors stem from a woman between 18 and 29 years old in good health and CMV-seronegative.

The chain carries TRBV18 and TRBJ2-2; 8 nucleotides agree with TRBD1. The CDR3 spans 17 residues. Germline loops: CDR1 KGHSH, CDR2 LQKENI. Trimming removed 0 bases from V and 3 bases from J; junction bases left unmatched: 6. The DNA of the CDR3 is TGTGCCAGCTCACCACCTTTCAAGACAGGGGACACCGGGGAGCTGTTTTTT. Translated: CASSPPFKTGDTGELFF.

This chain links TRBV7-8 with TRBJ2-1; possibly TRBD2 for D (5 bases). Germline assignment: CDR1 SGHVS and CDR2 FQNEAQ. There are 12 residues in the CDR3. Trimming stripped 2 bases from V and 9 bases from J, with 8 bases between. Here the CDR3 reads CASSLRGGEQFF. CDR3 sequence (DNA): TGTGCCAGCAGCTTACGGGGTGGTGAGCAGTTCTTC.

This clone occurred a few times. The CDR3 protein is CASSQTDSRGYTF. The CDR3 nucleotides read TGCGCCAGCAGCCAGACGGATTCGAGGGGCTACACCTTC. The chain has TRBV4-3 and TRBJ1-2; no firm D call. The CDR3 length is 13 residues. The germline V gene has CDR1 LGHNA and CDR2 YSLEER. The germline V and J ends were trimmed by 3 bases and 8 bases, with 13 bases remaining between them.